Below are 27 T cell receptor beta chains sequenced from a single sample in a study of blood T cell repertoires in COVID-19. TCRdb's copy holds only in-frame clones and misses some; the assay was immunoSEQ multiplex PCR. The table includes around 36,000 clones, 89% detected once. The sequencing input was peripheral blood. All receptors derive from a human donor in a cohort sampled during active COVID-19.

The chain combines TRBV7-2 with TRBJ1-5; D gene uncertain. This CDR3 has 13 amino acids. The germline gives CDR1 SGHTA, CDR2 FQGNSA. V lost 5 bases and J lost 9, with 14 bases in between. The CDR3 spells CASSPSPGLPQHF. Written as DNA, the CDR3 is TGTGCCAGCAGCCCCTCCCCGGGTTTGCCCCAGCATTTT.

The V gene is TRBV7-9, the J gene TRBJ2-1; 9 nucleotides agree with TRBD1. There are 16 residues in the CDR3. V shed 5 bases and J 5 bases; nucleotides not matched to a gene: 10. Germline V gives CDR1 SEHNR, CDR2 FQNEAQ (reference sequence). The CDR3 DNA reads TGTGCCAGCAGCGAAGGCGGGACAGGGCGGAACAATGAGCAGTTCTTC. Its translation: CASSEGGTGRNNEQFF. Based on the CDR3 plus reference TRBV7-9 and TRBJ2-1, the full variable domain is DTGVSQNPRHKITKRGQNVTFRCDPISEHNRLYWYRQTLGQGPEFLTYFQNEAQLEKSRLLSDRFSAERPKGSFSTLEIQRTEQGDSAMYLCASSEGGTGRNNEQFFGPGTRLTVL.

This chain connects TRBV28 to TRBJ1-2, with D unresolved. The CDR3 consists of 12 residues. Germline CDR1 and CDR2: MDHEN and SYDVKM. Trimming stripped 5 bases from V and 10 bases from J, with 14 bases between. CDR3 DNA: TGTGCCAGCAGTCGTCGGTCCATCGACTACACCTTC. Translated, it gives CASSRRSIDYTF.

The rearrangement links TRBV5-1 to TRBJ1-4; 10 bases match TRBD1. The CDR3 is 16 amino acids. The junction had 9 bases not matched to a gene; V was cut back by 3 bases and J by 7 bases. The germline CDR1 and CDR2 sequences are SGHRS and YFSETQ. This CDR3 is CASSSFGTGAGEKLFF. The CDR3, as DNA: TGCGCCAGCAGCTCGTTCGGGACAGGGGCGGGTGAAAAACTGTTTTTT. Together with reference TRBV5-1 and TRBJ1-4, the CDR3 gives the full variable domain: KAGVTQTPRYLIKTRGQQVTLSCSPISGHRSVSWYQQTPGQGLQFLFEYFSETQRNKGNFPGRFSGRQFSNSRSEMNVSTLELGDSALYLCASSSFGTGAGEKLFFGSGTQLSVL.

CDR3 loop: CASSLQGVSNQPQHF. Here the CDR3 DNA reads TGCGCCAGCAGTTTACAGGGAGTGAGCAATCAGCCCCAGCATTTT. The chain links TRBV5-1 to TRBJ1-5, with TRBD1 as a possible D gene (6 bases). Germline lookup yields CDR1 SGHRS and CDR2 YFSETQ. The CDR3 consists of 15 residues. V dropped 5 bases and J dropped 1 base, with 13 bases sitting between them.

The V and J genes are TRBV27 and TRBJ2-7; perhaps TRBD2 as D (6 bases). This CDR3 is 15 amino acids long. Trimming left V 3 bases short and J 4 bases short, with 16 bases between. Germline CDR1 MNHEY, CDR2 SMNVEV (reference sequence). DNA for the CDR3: TGTGCCAGCAGTTTTAAGGGTAGCGGTTGGTACGAGCAGTACTTC. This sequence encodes CASSFKGSGWYEQYF.

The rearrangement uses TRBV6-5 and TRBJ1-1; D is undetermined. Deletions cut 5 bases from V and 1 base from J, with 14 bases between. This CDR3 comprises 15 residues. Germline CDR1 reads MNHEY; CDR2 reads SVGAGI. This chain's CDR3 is CASSTSRVANTEAFF. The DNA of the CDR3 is TGTGCCAGCAGTACCTCCCGGGTTGCGAACACTGAAGCTTTCTTT.

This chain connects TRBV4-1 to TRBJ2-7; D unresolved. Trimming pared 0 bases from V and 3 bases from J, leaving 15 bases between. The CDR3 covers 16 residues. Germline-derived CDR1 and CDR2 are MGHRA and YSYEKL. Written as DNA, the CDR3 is TGCGCCAGCAGCCAAGATGGTACCCCTGGGCACTACGAGCAGTACTTC. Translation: CASSQDGTPGHYEQYF.

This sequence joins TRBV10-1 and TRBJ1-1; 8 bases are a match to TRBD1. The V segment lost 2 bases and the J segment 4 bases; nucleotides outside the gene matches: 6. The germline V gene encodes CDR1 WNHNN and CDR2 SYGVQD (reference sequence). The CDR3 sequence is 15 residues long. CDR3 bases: TGCGCCAGCAGTGAGCGACAGGGGAGGAGCACTGAAGCTTTCTTT. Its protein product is CASSERQGRSTEAFF.

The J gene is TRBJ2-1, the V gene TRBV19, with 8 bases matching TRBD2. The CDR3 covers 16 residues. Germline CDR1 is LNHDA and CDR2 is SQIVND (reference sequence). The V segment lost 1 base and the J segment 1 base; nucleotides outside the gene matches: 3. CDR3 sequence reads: CASSIGGGRSYNEQFF. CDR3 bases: TGTGCCAGTAGTATAGGGGGCGGGAGGTCCTACAATGAGCAGTTCTTC.

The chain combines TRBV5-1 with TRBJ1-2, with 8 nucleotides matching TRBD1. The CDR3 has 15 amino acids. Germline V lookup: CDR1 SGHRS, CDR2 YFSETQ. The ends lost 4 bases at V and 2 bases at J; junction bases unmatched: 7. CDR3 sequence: CASSLGGQVNYGYTF. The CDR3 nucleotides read TGCGCCAGCAGCCTGGGGGGACAGGTGAACTATGGCTACACCTTC.

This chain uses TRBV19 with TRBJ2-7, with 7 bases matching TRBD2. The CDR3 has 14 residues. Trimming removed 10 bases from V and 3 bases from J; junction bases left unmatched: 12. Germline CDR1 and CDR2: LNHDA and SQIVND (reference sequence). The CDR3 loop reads CATPGAGLNYEQYF. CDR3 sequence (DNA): TGTGCCACCCCAGGAGCGGGACTAAACTACGAGCAGTACTTC.

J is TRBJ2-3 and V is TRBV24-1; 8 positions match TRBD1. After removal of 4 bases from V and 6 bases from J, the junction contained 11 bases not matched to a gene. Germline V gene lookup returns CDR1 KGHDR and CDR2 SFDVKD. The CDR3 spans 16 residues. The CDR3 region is CATSDLDRDGSDTQYF. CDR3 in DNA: TGTGCCACCAGTGACCTGGACAGGGACGGGTCGGATACGCAGTATTTT.

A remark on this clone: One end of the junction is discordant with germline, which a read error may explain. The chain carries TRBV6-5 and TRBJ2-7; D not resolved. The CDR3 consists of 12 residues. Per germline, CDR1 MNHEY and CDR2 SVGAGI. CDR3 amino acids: CASSPLGFYPFF. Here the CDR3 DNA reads TGTGCCAGCAGCCCCCTCGGTTTCTACCCGTTCTTC.

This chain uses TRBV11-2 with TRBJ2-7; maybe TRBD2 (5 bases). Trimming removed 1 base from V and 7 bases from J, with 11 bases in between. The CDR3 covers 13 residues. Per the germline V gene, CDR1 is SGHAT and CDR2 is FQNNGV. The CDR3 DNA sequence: TGTGCCAGCAGCTTAGGGGGAGTAGAAGAGCAGTACTTC. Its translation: CASSLGGVEEQYF.

DNA for the CDR3: TGTGCCAGCAGCCAAGATCCGGGGTATGGCTACACCTTC. Translated: CASSQDPGYGYTF. The rearrangement links TRBV3-1 (or the pseudogene TRBV3-2) to TRBJ1-2, with no clear D. The CDR3 has 13 amino acids. V dropped 0 bases and J dropped 5 bases, with 7 bases sitting between them. CDR1 LGHDT and CDR2 YNNKEL come from the germline V gene (reference sequence).

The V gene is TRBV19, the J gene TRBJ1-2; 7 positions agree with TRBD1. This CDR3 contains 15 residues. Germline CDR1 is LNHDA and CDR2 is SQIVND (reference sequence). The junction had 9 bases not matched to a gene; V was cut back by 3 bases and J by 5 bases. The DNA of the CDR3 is TGTGCCAGTAGTATCGGAACAGGGGTTGAGTATGGCTACACCTTC. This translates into CASSIGTGVEYGYTF.

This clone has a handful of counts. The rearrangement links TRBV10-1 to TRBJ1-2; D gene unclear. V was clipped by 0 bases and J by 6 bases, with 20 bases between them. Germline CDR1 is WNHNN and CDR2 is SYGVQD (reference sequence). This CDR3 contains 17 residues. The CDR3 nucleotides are TGCGCCAGCAGTGAGTCTACTTTTGGGAGCAGGTGGAATGGCTACACCTTC. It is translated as CASSESTFGSRWNGYTF.

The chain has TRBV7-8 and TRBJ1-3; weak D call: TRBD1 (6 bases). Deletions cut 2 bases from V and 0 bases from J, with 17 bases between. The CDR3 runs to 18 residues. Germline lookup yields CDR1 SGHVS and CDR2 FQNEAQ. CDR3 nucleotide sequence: TGTGCCAGCAGCTTAAGTGCTCGGGGCAGGGGCTCTGGAAACACCATATATTTT. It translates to CASSLSARGRGSGNTIYF.

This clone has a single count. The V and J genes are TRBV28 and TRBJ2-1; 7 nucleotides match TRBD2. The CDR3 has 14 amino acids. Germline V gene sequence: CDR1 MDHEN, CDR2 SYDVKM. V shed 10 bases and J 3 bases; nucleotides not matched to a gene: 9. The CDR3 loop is CATLQRDRYNEQFF. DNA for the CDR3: TGTGCCACCTTACAGCGGGATCGCTACAATGAGCAGTTCTTC.

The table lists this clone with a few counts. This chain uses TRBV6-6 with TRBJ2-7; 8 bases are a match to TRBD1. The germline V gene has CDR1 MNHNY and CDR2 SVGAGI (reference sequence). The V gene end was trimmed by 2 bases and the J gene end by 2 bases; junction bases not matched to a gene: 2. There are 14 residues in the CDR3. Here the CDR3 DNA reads TGTGCCAGCAGTTACGGGGACAGGACCTACGAGCAGTACTTC. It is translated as CASSYGDRTYEQYF.

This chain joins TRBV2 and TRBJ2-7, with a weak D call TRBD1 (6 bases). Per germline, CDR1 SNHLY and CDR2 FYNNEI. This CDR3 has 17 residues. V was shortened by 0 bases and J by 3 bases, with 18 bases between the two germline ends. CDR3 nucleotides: TGTGCCAGCAGTGAAGCGGGGGCGGCCATCAGGGACTACGAGCAGTACTTC. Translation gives CASSEAGAAIRDYEQYF.

CDR3 bases: TGTGCCAGCAGTGGGACAGGTACGAATTCACCCCTCCACTTT. This translates into CASSGTGTNSPLHF. The chain uses TRBV28 and TRBJ1-6; 8 nucleotides align to TRBD1. The CDR3 consists of 14 residues. Trimming took 5 bases from V and 7 from J; bases not matched to a gene: 4. CDR1 and CDR2 from the germline V gene are MDHEN and SYDVKM.

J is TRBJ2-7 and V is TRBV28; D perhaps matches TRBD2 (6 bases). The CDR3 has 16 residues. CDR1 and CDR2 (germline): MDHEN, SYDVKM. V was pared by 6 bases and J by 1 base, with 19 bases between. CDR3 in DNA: TGTGCCAGCAGCCCTGGGGGGAGACGAATTTCCTACGAGCAGTACTTC. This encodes CASSPGGRRISYEQYF.

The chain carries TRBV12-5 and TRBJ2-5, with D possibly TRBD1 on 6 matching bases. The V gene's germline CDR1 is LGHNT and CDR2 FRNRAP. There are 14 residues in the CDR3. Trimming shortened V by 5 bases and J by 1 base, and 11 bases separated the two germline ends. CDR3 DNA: TGTGCTAGTGGTCAGACAGGCTTCCAAGAGACCCAGTACTTC. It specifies CASGQTGFQETQYF.

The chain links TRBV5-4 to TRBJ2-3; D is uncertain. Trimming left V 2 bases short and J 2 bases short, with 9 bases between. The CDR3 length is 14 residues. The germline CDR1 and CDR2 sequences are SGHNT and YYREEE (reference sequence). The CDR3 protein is CASSFDWSTDTQYF. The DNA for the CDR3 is TGTGCCAGCAGCTTTGACTGGTCCACAGATACGCAGTATTTT.

In nucleotides, the CDR3 is TGTGCCTGGAGCCTAGCGGGGACAGATACGCAGTATTTT. Its translation: CAWSLAGTDTQYF. The J gene is TRBJ2-3, the V gene TRBV30; 9 bases fit TRBD2. The CDR3 totals 13 residues. Germline V gives CDR1 GTSNPN, CDR2 SVGIG (reference sequence). The V and J ends lost 3 bases and 3 bases, in that order; junction bases with no gene match: 1.